Listed below are T cell receptor beta chains from one sample, sequenced in a study of blood T cell repertoires in COVID-19. Sequencing used immunoSEQ multiplex PCR; TCRdb keeps in-frame clones, though not all of them. The sample holds about 150,000 clones; around 84% are singletons and the top ten take 4.8%. Sequenced input: peripheral blood. The source is a human donor in a cohort sampled during active COVID-19. The CDR3 runs from the conserved cysteine through the conserved F or W. The order of the fields is V gene, D gene, clone size, J gene, CDR3 protein, CDR3 DNA. The D gene is left open where the match is weak. Rows give clone size only sometimes, using once, few, many, or a class for an expanded clone.

TRBV19	NA	NA	TRBJ2-1	CASSIKRGHSYNEQFF	TGTGCCAGTAGTATAAAGAGAGGCCACTCCTACAATGAGCAGTTCTTC
TRBV11-2	NA	NA	TRBJ2-5	CASSFLSVQETQYF	TGTGCCAGCAGCTTCCTATCCGTCCAAGAGACCCAGTACTTC
TRBV7-8	TRBD2	few	TRBJ2-7	CASSRTLAEPYEQYF	TGTGCCAGCAGCCGAACTCTAGCGGAACCCTACGAGCAGTACTTC
TRBV11-3	TRBD2	NA	TRBJ2-3	CASSLGGSGSTDTQYF	TGTGCCAGCAGCTTAGGAGGTAGCGGGAGCACAGATACGCAGTATTTT
TRBV7-8	TRBD2	NA	TRBJ2-2	CASRLLAGGNTGELFF	TGTGCCAGCAGATTACTAGCGGGAGGTAACACCGGGGAGCTGTTTTTT
TRBV19	NA	NA	TRBJ1-1	CASSIVNSNTEAFF	TGTGCCAGTAGTATAGTCAACTCGAACACTGAAGCTTTCTTT
TRBV28	TRBD1	once	TRBJ2-2	CAGAGGRQTGELFF	TGTGCCGGGGCAGGGGGCCGTCAAACCGGGGAGCTGTTTTTT
TRBV6-5	TRBD1	NA	TRBJ1-3	CATNRGPGNTIYF	TGTGCCACCAACAGGGGACCCGGAAACACCATATATTTT
TRBV20-1	TRBD1	few	TRBJ2-7	CSASGDRVYEQYF	TGCAGTGCTAGTGGGGACAGGGTCTACGAGCAGTACTTC
TRBV6-2/TRBV6-3	TRBD1	medium-sized	TRBJ2-3	CASSLGTEFTDTQYF	TGTGCCAGCAGTCTAGGGACAGAATTCACAGATACGCAGTATTTT
TRBV9	NA	NA	TRBJ1-3	CASSYSEWDTIYF	TGTGCCAGCAGCTACTCGGAGTGGGACACCATATATTTT
TRBV10-3	NA	few	TRBJ1-1	CAISESNGYTEAFF	TGTGCCATCAGTGAGTCTAACGGGTACACTGAAGCTTTCTTT
TRBV29-1	NA	NA	TRBJ1-5	CSVKEGNPYSNQPQHF	TGCAGCGTCAAGGAGGGGAATCCGTATAGCAATCAGCCCCAGCATTTT
TRBV10-3	NA	NA	TRBJ2-7	CAISEPGFGAAYEQYF	TGTGCCATCAGTGAGCCGGGGTTCGGCGCAGCCTACGAGCAGTACTTC
TRBV19	NA	NA	TRBJ1-5	CASSRGPGENQPQHF	TGTGCCAGTAGTAGGGGGCCAGGGGAAAATCAGCCCCAGCATTTT
TRBV5-1	NA	NA	TRBJ2-7	CASSLTQGNYEQYF	TGCGCCAGCAGCTTGACCCAGGGGAACTACGAGCAGTACTTC
TRBV19	TRBD1	NA	TRBJ2-2	CASMDRVGTGELFF	TGTGCCAGTATGGACAGGGTTGGAACCGGGGAGCTGTTTTTT
TRBV13	NA	NA	TRBJ1-2	CASSGEVTNYGYTF	TGTGCCAGCAGCGGGGAGGTTACTAACTATGGCTACACCTTC
TRBV7-9	TRBD2	NA	TRBJ2-3	CASSPRSGTPDTQYF	TGTGCCAGCAGCCCTCGGAGCGGGACGCCAGATACGCAGTATTTT
TRBV2	NA	few	TRBJ1-6	CASSEWTGRGNSPLHF	TGTGCCAGCAGTGAATGGACCGGTCGGGGTAATTCACCCCTCCACTTT
TRBV7-8	NA	once	TRBJ2-5	CASSLSPEETQYF	TGTGCCAGCAGCTTAAGTCCAGAAGAGACCCAGTACTTC
TRBV5-1	NA	NA	TRBJ2-1	CASATGSRYNEQFF	TGCGCCAGCGCTACAGGGTCAAGGTACAATGAGCAGTTCTTC
TRBV30	NA	few	TRBJ2-1	CAWSDSSSYNEQFF	TGTGCCTGGAGTGATTCTAGCTCCTACAATGAGCAGTTCTTC
TRBV6-5	TRBD1	NA	TRBJ1-6	CASSRTGGNSPLHF	TGTGCCAGCAGTCGGACAGGGGGGAATTCACCCCTCCACTTT
TRBV4-2	NA	NA	TRBJ2-1	CASSRSSLGGASYNEQFF	TGTGCCAGCAGCCGGTCATCATTGGGGGGTGCATCCTACAATGAGCAGTTCTTC
TRBV3-1/TRBV3-2	NA	NA	TRBJ2-7	CASSLPRGYEQYF	TGTGCCAGCAGCCTCCCCCGAGGGTACGAGCAGTACTTC